This T cell receptor (beta chain) is drawn from a study of neurological immune-mediated disorders. This CDR3 is 15 amino acids long. V dropped 9 bases and J dropped 2 bases, with 20 bases sitting between them. The germline CDR1 and CDR2 sequences are SGHRS and YFSETQ. The cDNA came from 5'RACE, which used 10-nucleotide random UMIs. TCRdb analysed the 5' RACE reads with MiXCR anew, one entry per CDR3 protein. This sample has fewer than 25,000 distinct CDR3 sequences, with 10% to 15% found just once. General observations from the study: While HTLV-1-associated myelopathy showed the greatest TCR clonal expansion, multiple sclerosis showed the least, falling below healthy controls.

Worth noting for this clonotype: What it binds is not known.

The study built unsorted libraries from 2 million PBMCs kept at -80 C. This TCR was recovered from a woman aged 60-70 years with HTLV-1-associated myelopathy (HAM/TSP). Sequenced input: PBMCs. The chain uses TRBV5-1 and TRBJ2-5, with a tentative D call TRBD1 (6 bases). This CDR3 is CAIFVRDNLQETQYF. For the CDR3, the DNA is TGCGCCATCTTCGTACGGGACAATCTACAAGAGACCCAGTACTTC.